These 19 T cell receptor beta chains share one sample of origin, sequenced in a study of regulatory T cells in long-lasting Graves disease. In building TCR beta libraries, iRepertoire HTBI primers were used together with Arm-PCR of CDR3 regions. MiXCR, run by TCRdb on the multiplex PCR reads, gives a single entry per CDR3 protein. Among roughly 430,000 distinct CDR3 sequences listed, over 15% were seen once. Noted time point: newly diagnosed GD, antithyroid drugs for less than 3 months. Scientists built the TCR library using RNA that was extracted from PBMCs. These data also formed part of another study, on T cells in Graves' hyperthyroidism and ophthalmopathy.

This specimen consisted of peripheral blood mononuclear cells (PBMCs), obtained at new diagnosis, from a patient treated with antithyroid drugs. These receptors came from a woman in her 30s with Graves disease.

The sample holds many counts of this clonotype. The chain links TRBV6-1 to TRBJ2-7, with D possibly TRBD2 on 7 matching bases. Germline lookup yields CDR1 MNHNS and CDR2 SASEGT. CDR3 length equals 14 residues. The V gene lost 7 bases and the J gene lost 3 bases, with 16 bases spanning the gap. CDR3 loop: CASTSGGESYEQYF. CDR3 bases: TGTGCCAGCACTTCGGGGGGCGAAAGCTACGAGCAGTACTTC.

This clonotype has more than one count but fewer than ten. The CDR3 reads CASSLTRLAEQFF. The CDR3 nucleotides read TGTGCCAGCAGTTTAACTCGGCTAGCTGAGCAGTTCTTC. The chain is built from TRBV27 and TRBJ2-1; possible D gene TRBD2, 5 bases. Trimming removed 2 bases at V and 9 bases at J, with 11 bases between. Per the germline V gene, CDR1 is MNHEY and CDR2 is SMNVEV (reference sequence). The CDR3 contains 13 residues.

A few counts support this clonotype. The chain links TRBV5-1 to TRBJ2-7; 9 bases fit TRBD1. The CDR3 spans 14 residues. Germline CDR1 SGHRS, CDR2 YFSETQ. J lost 2 bases, V lost 3 bases, and 3 bases had no gene match. The CDR3 here is CASSSRQGAYEQYF. The CDR3 DNA reads as TGCGCCAGCAGCTCACGACAGGGGGCCTACGAGCAGTACTTC.

This clonotype came up a few times. The chain links TRBV14 to TRBJ2-3; TRBD2 matches at 7 bases. CDR1 and CDR2 (germline): SGHDN, FVKESK. CDR3 length: 16 residues. With V trimmed by 3 bases and J by 4 bases, 10 bases remained unmatched. The CDR3 is CASSHLGGSSPDTQYF. CDR3 nucleotide sequence: TGTGCCAGCAGCCACCTCGGCGGGAGCTCGCCAGATACGCAGTATTTT.

A few counts support this clonotype. This sequence joins TRBV29-1 and TRBJ2-7; D is undetermined. Germline CDR1 SQVTM, CDR2 ANQGSEA. The V end lost 7 bases, the J end lost 2 bases, and 15 bases lay between the germline ends. The CDR3 loop spans 13 amino acids. This CDR3 is CSASASATYEQYF. DNA for the CDR3: TGCAGCGCGAGCGCCAGCGCTACCTACGAGCAGTACTTC.

This chain links TRBV28 with TRBJ2-2; D gene uncertain. CDR1 is MDHEN and CDR2 is SYDVKM in the germline V gene. The CDR3 is 13 amino acids. The V and J ends lost 6 bases and 6 bases respectively, with 11 bases between them. The DNA for the CDR3 is TGTGCCAGCAGACCCAGTAGGGCCGGGGAGCTGTTTTTT. Translated: CASRPSRAGELFF.

This clonotype was seen at least ten times. This chain uses TRBV11-1 with TRBJ1-2, with 11 bases matching TRBD1. The germline CDR1 and CDR2 sequences are SGHAT and FQDESV (reference sequence). V dropped 4 bases and J dropped 7; count of bases not matched to a gene: 5. This CDR3 contains 14 residues. The CDR3, as DNA: TGTGCCAGCAGCTATACCGGGACAGGGGGTGGCTACACCTTC. Encoded protein: CASSYTGTGGGYTF.

This clonotype was counted a single time. V usage is TRBV9 and J usage is TRBJ2-4; D is perhaps TRBD1 or TRBD2 (5 bases each). Germline-derived CDR1 and CDR2 are SGDLS and YYNGEE. V lost 3 bases, J lost 7 bases, and 23 bases lay in between. CDR3 length: 17 amino acids. CDR3 sequence reads: CASSDGADSASGNIQYF. CDR3 DNA: TGTGCCAGCAGCGATGGGGCCGATAGCGCTTCGGGGAACATTCAGTACTTC.

Details on this clonotype: A much larger clone sits a single nucleotide away, making a read error possible. The chain recombines TRBV6-2 or TRBV6-3 with TRBJ2-6; D is ambiguous. Per the germline V gene, CDR1 is MNHEY and CDR2 is SVGEGT. The CDR3 totals 13 residues. The V end was cut by 2 bases, the J end by 2 bases, with 1 base between. This CDR3 is CASSYAGANVLTF. CDR3 DNA sequence: TGTGCCAGCAGTTACGCTGGGGCCAACGTCCTGACTTTC.

This clonotype was picked up a small number of times. The CDR3 sequence: CASSEGRVAKNIQYF. CDR3 coding DNA: TGTGCCAGCAGTGAAGGTCGCGTAGCCAAAAACATTCAGTACTTC. This chain links TRBV6-4 with TRBJ2-4, with D unresolved. The V gene's germline CDR1 is MRHNA and CDR2 SNTAGT. Trimming removed 3 bases at V and 0 bases at J, with 9 bases between. The CDR3 length is 15 residues.

This clonotype occurred many times. DNA of the CDR3: TGTGCCATCAGTGATTGGGGGCCCCTTCCCCAGCATTTT. This translates into CAISDWGPLPQHF. V gene TRBV10-3 combines with J gene TRBJ1-5, with a possible D match to TRBD1 (6 bases). V gave up 3 bases and J gave up 10 bases, with 13 bases separating them. The CDR3 runs 13 residues. CDR1 is ENHRY, CDR2 SYGVKD, per germline.

The CDR3 nucleotides are TGCGCCAGCAGCCGAGAGACTAGCGGTGAAGCAGATACGCAGTATTTT. Translation: CASSRETSGEADTQYF. This chain connects TRBV4-1 to TRBJ2-3, with TRBD2 identical over 9 bases. The CDR3 runs 16 residues. CDR1 and CDR2 from the germline V gene are MGHRA and YSYEKL. Trimming took 4 bases from V and 4 from J; bases not matched to a gene: 9.

This clonotype was counted between two and nine times. The chain couples TRBV28 to TRBJ2-1; 11 bases map to TRBD2. J gave up 5 bases and V 6 bases, and 3 bases lay outside the gene matches. The germline gives CDR1 MDHEN, CDR2 SYDVKM. The CDR3 runs 14 residues. The CDR3 DNA follows: TGTGCCAGCAGGGGGACTAGCGGTAACAATGAGCAGTTCTTC. Translation: CASRGTSGNNEQFF.

This clonotype has just a few counts. J is TRBJ1-2 and V is TRBV10-3, with a weak D call TRBD1 (5 bases). Trimming removed 7 bases from V and 6 bases from J, with 18 bases in between. This CDR3 spans 14 amino acids. Germline lookup yields CDR1 ENHRY and CDR2 SYGVKD. The CDR3 reads CAINLGRGGDGYTF. The CDR3 DNA is TGTGCCATCAACCTAGGACGGGGGGGGGATGGCTACACCTTC.

This clonotype was picked up many times. V gene TRBV18 combines with J gene TRBJ2-6; 7 bases match TRBD1. J lost 1 base, V lost 5 bases, and 8 bases had no gene match. Germline V gene data show CDR1 as KGHSH and CDR2 as LQKENI. The CDR3 is 17 residues long. The CDR3 DNA reads TGTGCCAGCTCATCCTGGACAGGCCTATCTGGGGCCAACGTCCTGACTTTC. It yields the protein CASSSWTGLSGANVLTF.

This clonotype was detected only a few times. This chain uses TRBV4-2 with TRBJ2-6; 8 nucleotides line up with TRBD1. This CDR3 comprises 18 residues. The V segment lost 1 base and the J segment 3 bases; nucleotides outside the gene matches: 8. From germline, CDR1 is LGHNA and CDR2 YNFKEQ. CDR3 protein: CASSQGGQGASGANVLTF. The DNA for the CDR3 is TGTGCCAGCAGCCAAGGAGGTCAGGGGGCGAGTGGGGCCAACGTCCTGACTTTC.

The table lists this clonotype with many counts. The gene calls are TRBV18 and TRBJ2-7; D remains unclear. V gave up 0 bases and J gave up 5 bases, with 11 bases separating them. Germline V lookup: CDR1 KGHSH, CDR2 LQKENI. The CDR3 is made up of 14 amino acids. The CDR3 region is CASSPPSVAHEQYF. In nucleotides, the CDR3 is TGTGCCAGCTCACCACCGAGTGTGGCTCACGAGCAGTACTTC.

About this clonotype itself: A much bigger clone sits one base away, suggesting this may be a read error. The rearrangement uses TRBV6-9 and TRBJ2-5; 8 bases align to TRBD2. The germline V gene encodes CDR1 MNHGY and CDR2 SVAAGI. The CDR3 runs 16 residues. Here the CDR3 DNA reads TGTGCCAGCAGTTACATCTTGGCGGGAGGCGGAGAGATCCAGTACTTC. Translated, it gives CASSYILAGGGEIQYF.

This clonotype has just a few counts. The chain carries TRBV28 and TRBJ2-1; 9 bases are a match to TRBD2. Germline CDR1 MDHEN, CDR2 SYDVKM. The CDR3 covers 16 residues. J gave up 0 bases and V 5 bases, and 5 bases lay outside the gene matches. The CDR3 bases are TGTGCCAGCAGTGGCGGGACTAGCAACTCCTACAATGAGCAGTTCTTC. This translates into CASSGGTSNSYNEQFF.